The subject of this entry is one T cell receptor beta chain. The clone's antigen remains unknown. No much larger clonotype is one base removed from it; base qualities were not supplied. The data are from a study of blood T cell repertoires in COVID-19 (dated by TCRdb to between 2020 and 2021). In terms of the full investigation: The collaborator samples originated in the United States, Italy and Spain and spanned the acute and convalescent phases of COVID-19. Where available, HLA class I and class II types were obtained from metadata supplied by the sample provider rather than from assay-based typing. The material from the prospective study consisted of cDNA or gDNA derived from T cells, B-cell-depleted T cells, or PBMCs. The samples were drawn from two sources: the first 160 participants of the ongoing ImmuneRACE study, and over 1,000 subjects contributed by 6 global collaborators. Sample metadata almost always included a de-identified subject ID, COVID-19 status, age in years and sex. A freely available public database, intended as a resource for researchers studying the immune response to SARS-CoV-2, is where the repertoires were released. Subjects who had been exposed to COVID-19, were actively infected with it, or had recovered from it provided the deeply sampled blood TCRbeta repertoires that made up the dataset. Results and caveats for the whole study, not just this receptor: How much clinical and demographic metadata was included differed by source and by participant, and the metadata was provided uncurated.

Each collaborating institution followed its own protocols to collect whole blood in K2EDTA tubes. For TCRbeta analysis, collaborator samples were shipped as frozen whole blood, as isolated PBMCs, or as DNA extracted from either sample type. Reading the germline V gene gives CDR1 SGHTA and CDR2 FQGTGA. V and J are truncated by 5 bases and 0 bases respectively, leaving an intervening sequence of 10 bases. The CDR3 measures 14 amino acids from cysteine to phenylalanine. Just the 42-base CDR3 DNA is kept, in frame starting at base 1. TCRbeta CDR3 regions were amplified from genomic DNA using the immunoSEQ Assay, a bias-controlled multiplex PCR. The authors' pipeline ran thus. Within the assay, amplification of reference gene primers was used to estimate how many nucleated cells each sample contained. To quantify the absolute abundance of each unique TCRbeta CDR3 rearrangement, sequence reads were collapsed and filtered. For each sample, productive Simpson clonality was calculated as the square root of Simpson's diversity index over productive rearrangements. Held by TCRdb, this immuneACCESS table contains in-frame sequences only and omits some clones. Under half of the omission traces to an unresolved V gene where checked; the cause of the rest is unknown. That table supplies the V and J calls and clone size; D and trimming were determined from the DNA. The sample records 200,000 to 300,000 clones, approximately 83% of which are singletons. Roughly a tenth of the sample is in the top ten clones.

Sequenced material: peripheral blood. The rearrangement combines TRBV7-3 with TRBJ1-1; TRBD1 might be the D gene, on 6 matching bases. The TCR originated in a woman aged 80 or older with acute or convalescent COVID-19. The bases read TGTGCCAGCAGCGTCGACAGGATGAACACTGAAGCTTTCTTT. This sequence encodes CASSVDRMNTEAFF.